This TCR beta chain was captured by sequencing in a study of blood T cells in healthy people across ages. Study-level findings and limits: Researchers deemed the diversity estimates from one million T cells underestimates. Naive and antigen-experienced cells could not be conclusively compared, given unsorted PBMCs.

Sample-barcoded 5' priming and a J-beta primer mix drove a second PCR of 7 to 11 cycles. TCRdb itself ran the 5' RACE reads through MiXCR, one entry per CDR3 protein. The repertoire has about 1.8 million distinct CDR3 sequences, about 50% of them found once; the top ten carry over 2%. Aged about 6 to 90, donors were systemically healthy Caucasians from Russia. Around 10 milliliters was the volume of peripheral blood drawn from each donor. In the case of this clonotype: Its antigen is not known.

This CDR3 is 13 amino acids long. V was cut by 0 bases and J by 5 bases, with 7 bases left in between. The germline V gene has CDR1 MNHEY and CDR2 SMNVEV (reference sequence). Sequencing input: blood. The chain employs TRBV27 and TRBJ2-5, with D hard to call. This receptor was taken from a woman between 40 and 55 years old in good health. The CDR3 reads CASSLSVWETQYF. Here the CDR3 DNA reads TGTGCCAGCAGTTTATCGGTCTGGGAGACCCAGTACTTC.